Following are 8 T cell receptor beta chains from one sample sequenced in a study of beta chain features in type 1 diabetes. The entirety of the isolated RNA underwent reverse transcription, so expressed TCRB transcripts were sequenced. The repertoire was sequenced with immunoSEQ multiplex PCR; TCRdb's copy has only in-frame clones and lacks some. Among around 140,000 clones listed, about 10% were seen once. The material sequenced was naive CD4+ T cells from blood. The receptors here all came from a man between 18 and 29 years old in good health.

The chain links TRBV7-9 to TRBJ2-1; 8 bases line up with TRBD2. This CDR3 region has 15 residues. In germline, CDR1 is SEHNR, CDR2 FQNEAQ (reference sequence). With 5 bases clipped from V and 7 bases from J, the junction kept 10 bases outside the gene matches. The CDR3 DNA is TGTGCCAGCAGCCTGTTAGAGACTAGCGTTAATGAGCAGTTCTTC. Its translation: CASSLLETSVNEQFF.

The chain has TRBV28 and TRBJ2-4, with 7 bases lining up with TRBD1. With V trimmed by 8 bases and J by 1 base, 11 bases remained unmatched. Germline CDR1 MDHEN, CDR2 SYDVKM. This CDR3 is 16 amino acids long. The CDR3 sequence: CASGDRATGAKNIQYF. DNA of the CDR3: TGTGCCAGCGGCGACAGGGCCACAGGGGCCAAAAACATTCAGTACTTC. The entire variable domain, with the rest obtained from reference TRBV28 and TRBJ2-4, is as follows: DVKVTQSSRYLVKRTGEKVFLECVQDMDHENMFWYRQDPGLGLRLIYFSYDVKMKEKGDIPEGYSVSREKKERFSLILESASTNQTSMYLCASGDRATGAKNIQYFGAGTRLSVL.

The table lists this clone with many counts. The chain combines TRBV15 with TRBJ2-7; TRBD1 is a possible D gene (5 bases). V lost 1 base and J lost 4, with 14 bases in between. CDR1 is LNHNV and CDR2 is YYDKDF in the germline V gene (reference sequence). This CDR3 contains 15 residues. The CDR3 DNA reads TGTGCCACCAGCAGAGTTGGGCAGGGTAGTTACGAGCAGTACTTC. Its protein is CATSRVGQGSYEQYF.

This chain links TRBV15 with TRBJ2-5, with a weak D call TRBD2 (5 bases). The CDR3 is made up of 16 amino acids. CDR1 LNHNV and CDR2 YYDKDF come from the germline V gene (reference sequence). V lost 1 base and J 5 bases, leaving 17 bases between the germline ends. DNA of the CDR3: TGTGCCACCAGCAGAGGTGGCTCCGGGGTTGGTGAGACCCAGTACTTC. It specifies CATSRGGSGVGETQYF.

V usage is TRBV5-1 and J usage is TRBJ2-7, with 9 bases matching TRBD2. The CDR3 length is 15 residues. The trim removed 1 base at V and 2 bases at J, leaving 4 bases unmatched. Germline lookup yields CDR1 SGHRS and CDR2 YFSETQ. In nucleotides, the CDR3 is TGCGCCAGCAGCTTGAAACTAGCGGGTACCTACGAGCAGTACTTC. As protein: CASSLKLAGTYEQYF.

This clone was picked up a small number of times. This chain joins TRBV5-1 and TRBJ2-5; 11 nucleotides line up with TRBD2. V lost 3 bases, J lost 5 bases, and 18 bases stayed unmatched. Germline loops: CDR1 SGHRS, CDR2 YFSETQ. This CDR3 region has 19 residues. CDR3 coding DNA: TGCGCCAGCAGCTCTAACCGACTAAAAATAGCGGGGGGGCAGGAGACCCAGTACTTC. The encoded protein is CASSSNRLKIAGGQETQYF.

The V call is TRBV6-5, the J call TRBJ1-2; 7 nucleotides agree with TRBD1. Looked up from germline, CDR1 is MNHEY and CDR2 is SVGAGI. CDR3 size: 14 residues. The J segment lost 4 bases and the V segment lost 3 bases, leaving 5 bases of the junction unmatched. The CDR3 loop is CASSYGGQVYGYTF. The CDR3 nucleotides are TGTGCCAGCAGTTATGGTGGACAGGTCTATGGCTACACCTTC.

The chain is built from TRBV6-5 and TRBJ2-1; 7 nucleotides agree with TRBD2. The germline CDR1 and CDR2 sequences are MNHEY and SVGAGI. The V and J ends lost 6 bases and 6 bases, in that order; junction bases with no gene match: 11. There are 15 residues in the CDR3. The CDR3 DNA follows: TGTGCCAGCAGCGAATTCGGGACTATAAGCAATGAGCAGTTCTTC. Translated, it gives CASSEFGTISNEQFF.